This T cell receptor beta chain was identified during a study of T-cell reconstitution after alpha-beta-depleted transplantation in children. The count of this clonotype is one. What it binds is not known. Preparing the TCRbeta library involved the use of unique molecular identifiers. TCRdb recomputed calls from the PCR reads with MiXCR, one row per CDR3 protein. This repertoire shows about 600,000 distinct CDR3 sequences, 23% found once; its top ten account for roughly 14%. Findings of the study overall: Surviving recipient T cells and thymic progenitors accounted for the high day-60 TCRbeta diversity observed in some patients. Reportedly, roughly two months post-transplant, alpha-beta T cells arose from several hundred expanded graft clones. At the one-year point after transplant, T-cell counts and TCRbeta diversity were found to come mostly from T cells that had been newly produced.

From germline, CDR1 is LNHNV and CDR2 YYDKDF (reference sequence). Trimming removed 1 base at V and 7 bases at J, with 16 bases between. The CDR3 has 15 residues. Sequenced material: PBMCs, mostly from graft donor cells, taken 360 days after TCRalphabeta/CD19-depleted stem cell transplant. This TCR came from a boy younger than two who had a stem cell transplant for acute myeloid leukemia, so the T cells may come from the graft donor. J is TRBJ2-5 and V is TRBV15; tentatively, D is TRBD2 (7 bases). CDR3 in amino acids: CATSRAGGRRGTQYF. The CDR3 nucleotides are TGTGCCACCAGCAGAGCCGGGGGGCGAAGGGGGACCCAGTACTTC.